This T cell receptor (beta chain) was observed in a study of T-cell reconstitution after alpha-beta-depleted transplantation in children. Findings of the study overall: Some patients showed high day-60 TCRbeta diversity, which derived from surviving recipient T cells and thymic progenitors. Most T-cell counts and diversity one year after the transplant came from T cells that were newly produced. About two months after transplant, alpha-beta T cells reportedly came from several hundred expanded graft clones.

Researchers prepared the TCRbeta library using unique molecular identifiers, the study reports. TCRdb redid the calling of the PCR reads with MiXCR, one entry per CDR3 protein. This sample yields some 290,000 distinct CDR3 sequences, of which around 25% are seen a single time; approximately 10% belongs to the top ten. The trim removed 1 base at V and 7 bases at J, leaving 5 bases unmatched. This CDR3 comprises 15 residues. Of note for this clonotype: What it binds is not known.

This chain links TRBV12-3 or TRBV12-4 with TRBJ2-7; TRBD1 matches 12 bases. This receptor was taken from a male patient between 10 and 17 years old who had a stem cell transplant for acute lymphoblastic leukemia, so the T cells may come from the graft donor. Sample: PBMCs, mostly from graft donor cells, taken 180 days after TCRalphabeta/CD19-depleted stem cell transplant. The CDR3 DNA reads as TGTGCCAGCAGTTTAGTGGGACAGGGGGCTGGGGAGCAGTACTTC. Translated: CASSLVGQGAGEQYF.